One T cell receptor beta chain is described in this entry. What it recognizes is unknown. The CDR3 extends over 15 amino acids. The germline V gene encodes CDR1 SGHRS and CDR2 YFSETQ. V shed 5 bases, J shed 5 bases, and the junction held 10 bases outside the gene matches. The data originate from a study of shared clonotypes between healthy human individuals. Within Nashville, Tennessee resided all donors, each a Caucasian adult. CD45RA+ naive and CD45RA-negative memory subsets were separated from CD4+ cells. Study conclusions and caveats: Around 5% was the fraction of naive CD4 clonotypes found shared across a handful of donors.

Study processing details: As immunoSEQ supplied junction-only sequences (without quality scores), filtering differed. Repertoires were generated with immunoSEQ multiplex PCR, while TCRdb's copy carries only in-frame clones and drops some. V and J calls and clone size come straight from that table; D and trimming were deduced from the DNA. The sample shows about 1,500,000 clones, roughly 96% of them seen only once. The specimen was naive CD4+ T cells sorted from blood. The subset: CD45RA+ positively selected. The chain is built from TRBV5-1 and TRBJ2-4; 7 positions agree with TRBD2. This clonotype originated in a man between 25 and 39 years old in good health. In DNA form, the CDR3 reads TGCGCCAGCAGACCGACCCACGCGGGGGAAAACATTCAGTACTTC. Translating gives CASRPTHAGENIQYF.